The present entry profiles one T cell receptor beta chain with its context. This clonotype appeared many times. It lacks a known antigen. Base-call qualities are not available, and no considerably larger clone is one nucleotide away. V and J lose 6 bases and 8 bases, and a span of 17 bases separates them. Looking up the germline V gene (reference sequence) yields CDR1 DFQATT and CDR2 SNEGSKA. The CDR3, cysteine through phenylalanine, is 13 amino acids long. Solely the CDR3 DNA is kept, with 39 bases framed from the first base. The method was multiplex PCR. The sequencer was an Illumina HiSeq 4000. To build TCR beta libraries, CDR3 regions were amplified by Arm-PCR using iRepertoire HTBI primers. Gel purification was performed on PCR products prior to sequencing. The original pipeline was this. Across samples, around 58 TRBV and roughly 13 TRBJ segments were identified and used for gene usage analysis of CDR3 amino acid clonotypes. COPE and FqMerger were used to merge the filtered high-quality paired reads into contigs. BLAST was used to align contigs to IMGT TRBV, TRBD and TRBJ reference genes, with CDR3 defined following IMGT. Clonotypes above 0.1% frequency were classified as highly expanded clones. Shannon entropy served as the measure of repertoire diversity, while the Gini coefficient captured V-J evenness. Public clonotypes were defined as clonotypes shared by more than one individual. Starting from the raw public reads, TCRdb applied fastp trimming at Q25, assembled clones with MiXCR and retained in-frame beta chains. Each entry is one CDR3 protein sequence, shown with its most common DNA and genes. The V and J calls reflect TCRdb's pipeline rather than the authors' work. This sample has fewer than 500,000 distinct CDR3 sequences in its table, and roughly 16% of those were observed once. The ten largest clones add up to less than 15% of the sample.

This entry comes from a study of regulatory T cells in long-lasting Graves disease listed by TCRdb under 2021. About the study as a whole: In the newly diagnosed Graves' disease group, patients had been taking antithyroid drugs for less than 3 months. Persistent Graves' disease patients were compared with newly diagnosed Graves' disease patients by peripheral blood TCR sequencing and RNA sequencing. The study was registered as a clinical trial and conducted in China. A total of about 33 samples were covered by TCR sequencing, comprising approximately 13 persistent and around 20 newly diagnosed Graves' disease patients.

This sample's time point label indicates: newly diagnosed GD, antithyroid drugs for less than 3 months. RNA was extracted from PBMCs in TRIzol for both TCR sequencing and RNA sequencing. Graves' disease was diagnosed according to American Thyroid Association guidelines. Patients were recruited from an endocrinology department in Xi'an, China. Each patient gave roughly 8.4 milliliters of peripheral blood, collected in an EDTA anticoagulant tube. Ficoll Paque Plus density gradient separation was used to isolate PBMCs, and no additional T cell sorting was done. An Agilent 2100 Bioanalyzer and agarose gel were used to check RNA quality, and a NanoDrop 2000 was used to measure RNA concentration. Beyond this particular receptor, the publication reports: Persistent patients shared more public clonotypes among themselves (under 3,000) than newly diagnosed patients did (more than 950). The study examined only peripheral blood because the primary lesion, thyroid tissue, could not be accessed. Persistent Graves' disease patients showed lower TCR Shannon entropy and fewer highly expanded clones than newly diagnosed patients, suggesting clonal expansion. As a limitation, the authors acknowledged that the small sample size may reduce accuracy. TRBV28, TRBJ1-2 and TRBJ2-5 were preferentially used in persistent disease, while TRBV20-1 and TRBJ2-1 were favored in newly diagnosed disease. Sequencing and analysis were restricted to the TCR beta chain.

These data also featured in a second study, about T cells in Graves' hyperthyroidism and ophthalmopathy. According to the second study: A patient counted as having stable Graves' hyperthyroidism if no progression to ophthalmopathy occurred over 18 months of follow-up. The hyperthyroidism patients were between 18 and 65 years old and newly diagnosed, with a disease duration of less than 2 months. Exclusion was applied to patients with uncontrolled infections, other autoimmune diseases, pregnancy or lactation. Diagnoses were based on clinical symptoms, serum thyroxine and TRAb, thyroid ultrasound and orbital computed tomography. The first round of RT-PCR for the TCR CDR3 was performed with the HTBI primer set and the Qiagen OneStep RT-PCR kit. Blood samples also contained most of the expanded thyroid clonotypes (frequency above 0.001), which suggests that blood repertoires may reflect thyroid immune responses. In cross-validation, a model built on a 13 V-J signature told ophthalmopathy apart from stable hyperthyroidism with 85% to 90% sensitivity and about 81% specificity, and in testing the same model reached 80%/75%. In validation, progression to ophthalmopathy was predicted by the model with more than 65% sensitivity and 72.22% specificity, a median of approximately 6.5 months before onset. A discovery cohort of approximately 100 patients, roughly 40 with Graves' ophthalmopathy and 55 to 65 with stable Graves' hyperthyroidism, was used to find distinguishing TCR V-J signatures. Prospective prediction of ophthalmopathy was tested in an independent validation cohort consisting of some 19 hyperthyroidism patients and about 17 patients who later progressed to ophthalmopathy. The roughly 91 discovery patients were randomly divided into training and test sets at a 7:3 ratio. In roughly six Graves' hyperthyroidism patients, the study also compared T-cell repertoires from thyroid tissue with T-cell repertoires from blood. Following sampling, methimazole starting at 30 mg daily was given to hyperthyroidism patients, and high-dose intravenous methylprednisolone was given to ophthalmopathy patients. Libraries were constructed in a second round of multiplex PCR, after which size selection and purification were performed. Sequencing of the libraries was done on an Illumina HiSeq2000 using paired-end 100 bp reads. SOAPnuke was used to process the raw data, with reads discarded if the reads contained adapters or uncalled bases, had a mean Phred below 15, or lacked an exact constant-primer or identifier match. COPE v1.2.5 was used to merge the high-quality paired reads, and each unique nucleotide sequence was defined as a clonotype. Clonotypes were aligned to IMGT TRBV, TRBD and TRBJ reference segments using MiTCR v1.1. Analysis was restricted to V-J combinations with a frequency above 0.0001, which covered roughly 99% of repertoires. The TCS score was defined as F50 (clonal expansion) divided by E x V (chaos), with BLOSUM62-based TCRdist calculated between CDR3 peptides within each V-J. Welch's t-statistics and random forest reduced 514 V-J features to 13, which were used in a naive Bayes classifier (R e1071). Sample size was not statistically predetermined, and blinding of investigators to group allocation was not performed. According to the paper, TCR Vbeta CDR3 sequencing was carried out on more than 120 peripheral blood samples, which came from 40 to 45 ophthalmopathy, 75 or so hyperthyroidism and roughly 17 progressor patients.

Material: peripheral blood mononuclear cells (PBMCs), obtained at new diagnosis, from a patient treated with antithyroid drugs. This receptor was obtained from a man aged 40-49 years with Graves disease. Donor details come from another sample of the same person, matched by shared clones. Here the chain combines TRBV20-1 and TRBJ2-1; TRBD2 is a weak D gene call, 5 bases matching. The CDR3 protein is CSATSGPRDEQFF. The DNA sequence reads TGCAGTGCCACTAGTGGTCCTAGGGATGAGCAGTTCTTC.